Shown below are 30 T cell receptor beta chains from a single sample sequenced in a study of T cell responses to AZD1222 COVID-19 vaccine. The repertoire was sequenced with immunoSEQ multiplex PCR; TCRdb's copy has only in-frame clones and lacks some. Of 130,000 to 150,000 clones in the sample, 88% were seen once. The source was peripheral blood, collected 28 days after the second dose of the MenACWY control vaccine. Receptors originate from an adult who received the MenACWY meningococcal vaccine as a control.

Only one count was recorded for this clone. The chain has TRBV2 and TRBJ1-2; no reliable D call. V was pared by 5 bases and J by 4 bases, with 14 bases between. The CDR3 totals 14 residues. Germline values: CDR1 SNHLY, CDR2 FYNNEI. In nucleotides, the CDR3 is TGTGCCAGCAGTAGGATTCAAGGGATCTATGGCTACACCTTC. Protein sequence: CASSRIQGIYGYTF.

J is TRBJ2-3 and V is TRBV18, with D maybe TRBD1 (6 bases). CDR1 is KGHSH, CDR2 LQKENI, per germline. CDR3 length: 17 residues. V shed 0 bases and J shed 1 base, with 14 bases lying between them. The CDR3 is CASSPPIGGSGTDTQYF. CDR3 nucleotides: TGTGCCAGCTCACCACCGATTGGGGGCTCGGGCACAGATACGCAGTATTTT.

The chain recombines TRBV6-2 or TRBV6-3 with TRBJ2-7; 10 nucleotides align to TRBD2. Per the germline V gene, CDR1 is MNHEY and CDR2 is SVGEGT. V was pared by 2 bases and J by 0 bases, with 4 bases of the junction left unmatched. The CDR3 totals 16 residues. The CDR3 spells CASSYVGLANSYEQYF. CDR3 DNA sequence: TGTGCCAGCAGTTACGTGGGACTAGCGAACTCCTACGAGCAGTACTTC.

The CDR3 protein is CASSLVGTGAMNTEAFF. The CDR3 DNA sequence: TGTGCCAGCAGCTTAGTCGGGACAGGGGCCATGAACACTGAAGCTTTCTTT. The V call is TRBV7-2, the J call TRBJ1-1; TRBD1 aligns across 10 bases. V trimming: 1 base; J trimming: 0 bases; junction bases outside the gene matches: 5. Germline V lookup: CDR1 SGHTA, CDR2 FQGNSA. The CDR3 loop spans 17 amino acids.

The chain uses TRBV5-5 and TRBJ1-3; no clear D gene. Trimming took 2 bases from V and 0 from J, leaving 12 bases between them. From germline, CDR1 is SGHKS and CDR2 YYEKEE (reference sequence). There are 16 residues in the CDR3. The CDR3 DNA reads as TGTGCCAGCAGCTTAGGTTCGACGACCTCTGGAAACACCATATATTTT. Translated, it gives CASSLGSTTSGNTIYF.

This clone was found once. The J gene is TRBJ1-5, the V gene TRBV19, with 7 bases that match TRBD1. The CDR3 runs 13 residues. Unmatched junction bases numbered 5, after V lost 6 bases and J lost 6 bases. CDR1 is LNHDA, CDR2 SQIVND, per germline (reference sequence). This chain's CDR3 is CASRGGMGQPQHF. In nucleotides, the CDR3 is TGTGCCAGTAGAGGGGGCATGGGTCAGCCCCAGCATTTT.

A word on this clone: A junction boundary mismatches the germline segment, possibly from a read error. V is TRBV5-1 and J is TRBJ1-4; the match to TRBD1 covers 8 bases. Per germline, CDR1 SGHRS and CDR2 YFSETQ. The CDR3 consists of 15 residues. The DNA of the CDR3 is TGCGCCAGTAGCTTGGATGGGACAGGAGGGGAAAAACTGTTTTTT. This sequence encodes CASSLDGTGGEKLFF.

This clone was counted a few times. CDR3 nucleotide sequence: TGTGCCAGCAGGGAATGGGGGACAGGGACCTATGGCTACACCTTC. Encoded protein: CASREWGTGTYGYTF. This chain uses TRBV2 with TRBJ1-2, with 9 bases lining up with TRBD1. The V and J ends lost 6 bases and 4 bases, in that order; junction bases with no gene match: 9. The germline V gene encodes CDR1 SNHLY and CDR2 FYNNEI. The CDR3 is made up of 15 amino acids.

The sample holds one count of this clone. The chain employs TRBV7-2 and TRBJ2-3; 15 bases are a match to TRBD2. The CDR3 extends over 18 amino acids. Germline values: CDR1 SGHTA, CDR2 FQGNSA. The J segment lost 0 bases and the V segment lost 3 bases, leaving 4 bases of the junction unmatched. CDR3 protein: CASSLAGLAGGSTDTQYF. In DNA form, the CDR3 reads TGTGCCAGCAGCTTGGCTGGACTAGCGGGGGGGAGCACAGATACGCAGTATTTT.

The CDR3 DNA reads as TGTGCCAGCAGCGCACAACTAGAGACCCAGTACTTC. Amino acid sequence: CASSAQLETQYF. The V and J genes are TRBV11-3 and TRBJ2-5; D not resolved. The germline V and J ends were trimmed by 5 bases and 4 bases, with 8 bases remaining between them. This CDR3 has 12 residues. CDR1 is SGHNT, CDR2 YENEEA, per germline.

V usage is TRBV7-2 and J usage is TRBJ1-5, with 10 bases matching TRBD1. Germline trimming cut 7 bases from V and 8 bases from J; bases unmatched to any gene: 5. The V gene's germline CDR1 is SGHTA and CDR2 FQGNSA. The CDR3 has 13 amino acids. CDR3 sequence reads: CASKTGGREPQHF. The CDR3 nucleotides are TGTGCCAGCAAGACAGGGGGCAGAGAGCCCCAGCATTTT.

The chain employs TRBV5-1 and TRBJ2-2; D uncertain. Germline CDR1 SGHRS, CDR2 YFSETQ. V lost 1 base and J lost 5, with 15 bases in between. The CDR3 has 16 residues. DNA of the CDR3: TGCGCCAGCAGCTTGCTCCCGGACGAGAGGACCGGGGAGCTGTTTTTT. It is translated as CASSLLPDERTGELFF.

The chain recombines TRBV6-6 with TRBJ1-2; the D is unclear. Germline assignment: CDR1 MNHNY and CDR2 SVGAGI (reference sequence). With 6 bases removed from V and 6 bases from J, the gap between germline ends came to 14 bases. This CDR3 is 13 amino acids long. The CDR3 region has the DNA TGTGCCAGCAGGCCCAGTTCAGTAGATGGCTACACCTTC. Translated, it gives CASRPSSVDGYTF.

The rearrangement uses TRBV5-1 and TRBJ2-6, with D possibly being TRBD1 (5 bases). Trimming cost V 0 bases and J 12 bases, with 10 bases left between them. Germline loops: CDR1 SGHRS, CDR2 YFSETQ. The CDR3 loop spans 13 amino acids. CDR3 residues: CASSLAGQSVLTF. DNA for the CDR3: TGCGCCAGCAGCTTGGCAGGACAAAGCGTCCTGACTTTC.

This clone was detected only once. V is TRBV19 and J is TRBJ2-3; no definite D call. V gave up 3 bases and J gave up 4 bases, with 11 bases separating them. The germline V gene encodes CDR1 LNHDA and CDR2 SQIVND (reference sequence). There are 14 residues in the CDR3. The CDR3 DNA is TGTGCCAGTAGTATGGGCCCTGGTGCAGATACGCAGTATTTT. Translating it yields CASSMGPGADTQYF.

V usage is TRBV7-2 and J usage is TRBJ1-5; 7 bases line up with TRBD1. Trimming at V came to 2 bases and at J to 3 bases, leaving 7 bases not matched to a gene. CDR3 length: 16 residues. The germline gives CDR1 SGHTA, CDR2 FQGNSA. The chain's CDR3 is CASSLWGGQFNQPQHF. Written as DNA, the CDR3 is TGTGCCAGCAGCTTATGGGGGGGACAGTTCAATCAGCCCCAGCATTTT. Together with reference TRBV7-2 and TRBJ1-5, the CDR3 gives the full variable domain: GAGVSQSPSNKVTEKGKDVELRCDPISGHTALYWYRQSLGQGLEFLIYFQGNSAPDKSGLPSDRFSAERTGGSVSTLTIQRTQQEDSAVYLCASSLWGGQFNQPQHFGDGTRLSIL.

V gene TRBV30 combines with J gene TRBJ2-2; no definite D call. This CDR3 has 15 residues. The V gene lost 2 bases and the J gene lost 4 bases, with 14 bases spanning the gap. Germline V CDR1 and CDR2: GTSNPN, SVGIG (reference sequence). CDR3 nucleotides: TGTGCCTGGAGTCTTCTGGTAGTCTTCACCGGGGAGCTGTTTTTT. Protein: CAWSLLVVFTGELFF.

This chain joins TRBV5-1 and TRBJ2-5; 7 bases fit TRBD1. CDR1 and CDR2 (germline): SGHRS, YFSETQ. This CDR3 contains 14 residues. J lost 2 bases, V lost 3 bases, and 4 bases had no gene match. The CDR3 DNA reads TGCGCCAGCAGCTCCAGGGGGTTGCAAGAGACCCAGTACTTC. Amino acid sequence: CASSSRGLQETQYF.

This chain connects TRBV19 to TRBJ1-1; D ambiguous. Trimming stripped 5 bases from V and 5 bases from J, with 9 bases between. The CDR3 is 12 residues long. The germline V gene has CDR1 LNHDA and CDR2 SQIVND (reference sequence). DNA for the CDR3: TGTGCCAGTAGTGTTGGGCGGACTGAAGCTTTCTTT. Protein: CASSVGRTEAFF.

The chain employs TRBV12-3 or TRBV12-4 and TRBJ1-1, with D perhaps matching TRBD1 (5 bases). V was shortened by 3 bases and J by 4 bases, with 9 bases between the two germline ends. The CDR3 contains 13 residues. CDR3 protein: CASSFQGGTEAFF. The CDR3 DNA reads TGTGCCAGCAGTTTCCAGGGTGGCACTGAAGCTTTCTTT.

The chain joins TRBV3-1 (or the pseudogene TRBV3-2) to TRBJ2-7, with a weak D call TRBD1 (5 bases). The germline gives CDR1 LGHDT, CDR2 YNNKEL (reference sequence). V was cut by 0 bases and J by 3 bases, with 24 bases left in between. The length of the CDR3 is 19 residues. CDR3 sequence reads: CASSQEEPARWQGFYEQYF. The CDR3 nucleotides read TGTGCCAGCAGCCAAGAGGAACCCGCAAGATGGCAGGGTTTCTACGAGCAGTACTTC.

The chain has TRBV2 and TRBJ2-7; 7 bases line up with TRBD1. This CDR3 spans 16 amino acids. The V and J ends lost 6 bases and 5 bases, in that order; junction bases with no gene match: 16. CDR1 and CDR2 from the germline V gene are SNHLY and FYNNEI. DNA of the CDR3: TGTGCCAGCAGCGAGGTTGTGACAGGGATGATCGACGAGCAGTACTTC. Its translation is CASSEVVTGMIDEQYF.

The chain recombines TRBV15 with TRBJ1-5; D not resolved. Germline CDR1 and CDR2: LNHNV and YYDKDF (reference sequence). The CDR3 runs to 13 residues. V was trimmed by 5 bases and J by 5 bases, leaving 10 bases between them. The DNA of the CDR3 is TGTGCCACCAGCCGCCAGAGATATCAGCCCCAGCATTTT. Protein: CATSRQRYQPQHF.

This chain connects TRBV20-1 to TRBJ2-5; D remains unclear. Trimming pared 3 bases from V and 4 bases from J, leaving 15 bases between. Germline CDR1 is DFQATT and CDR2 is SNEGSKA (reference sequence). This CDR3 comprises 14 residues. The CDR3 DNA reads as TGCAGTGCTAGTTCTTCCCAATATGGAGAGACCCAGTACTTC. Translation: CSASSSQYGETQYF.

The chain combines TRBV27 with TRBJ1-4; D is unresolved. Germline V gene data show CDR1 as MNHEY and CDR2 as SMNVEV (reference sequence). V lost 7 bases to trimming and J lost 3 bases, with 12 bases between them. This CDR3 is built from 14 residues. CDR3 DNA: TGTGCCAGCACTTCGACTGAGGCTAATGAAAAACTGTTTTTT. It translates to CASTSTEANEKLFF. The full variable domain, rest sourced from reference TRBV27 and TRBJ1-4, is EAQVTQNPRYLITVTGKKLTVTCSQNMNHEYMSWYRQDPGLGLRQIYYSMNVEVTDKGDVPEGYKVSRKEKRNFPLILESPSPNQTSLYFCASTSTEANEKLFFGSGTQLSVL.

This chain links TRBV12-3 or TRBV12-4 with TRBJ2-7; no reliable D call. The CDR3 is made up of 11 amino acids. Trimming took 4 bases from V and 3 from J, leaving 4 bases between them. The CDR3 protein is CASSSLYEQYF. The CDR3 nucleotides are TGTGCCAGCAGTTCGCTCTACGAGCAGTACTTC.

The rearrangement links TRBV3-1 (or the pseudogene TRBV3-2) to TRBJ2-5; TRBD1 aligns across 10 bases. Trimming took 0 bases from V and 4 from J; bases not matched to a gene: 5. The CDR3 extends over 16 amino acids. From germline, CDR1 is LGHDT and CDR2 YNNKEL (reference sequence). CDR3 sequence reads: CASSQELRQGAETQYF. CDR3 in DNA: TGTGCCAGCAGCCAAGAGCTGCGACAGGGGGCAGAGACCCAGTACTTC.

The chain carries TRBV11-3 and TRBJ1-1, with D perhaps TRBD1 (6 bases). CDR1 and CDR2 (germline): SGHNT, YENEEA. The CDR3 has 12 residues. Trimming stripped 6 bases from V and 5 bases from J, with 10 bases between. CDR3 loop: CASRLTGTEAFF. DNA of the CDR3: TGTGCCAGCAGACTTACAGGGACTGAAGCTTTCTTT.

This clone was seen more than once but under ten times. The chain combines TRBV29-1 with TRBJ2-1; 10 bases map to TRBD2. The trim removed 7 bases at V and 1 base at J, leaving 19 bases unmatched. This CDR3 is built from 19 residues. CDR1 SQVTM and CDR2 ANQGSEA come from the germline V gene. The CDR3 DNA reads TGCAGCGCCGGGAATCCGGGACTAGCGAGGAAGGGATCCTACAATGAGCAGTTCTTC. Translation gives CSAGNPGLARKGSYNEQFF.

This chain joins TRBV4-1 and TRBJ2-5, with TRBD1 matching 12 bases. V trimming: 3 bases; J trimming: 4 bases; junction bases outside the gene matches: 15. This CDR3 comprises 19 residues. CDR1 MGHRA and CDR2 YSYEKL come from the germline V gene. The CDR3 sequence: CASSHLPGQGAPSGETQYF. The CDR3 bases are TGCGCCAGCAGCCACTTGCCGGGACAGGGGGCTCCCTCCGGAGAGACCCAGTACTTC.